Below, one T cell receptor beta chain is given with its context. Its antigen is not yet known. Base qualities are not recorded, but no much larger clone differs from it by a single base. The sample's time point label, in plain terms: baseline before first vaccination. The vaccinee samples were drawn from two UK trials, COV001 and COV002, one of which was a single-blind randomized controlled phase 2/3 trial testing AZD1222 (ChAdOx1 nCoV-19) in healthy adults. For TCRbeta chain sequencing, PBMC samples from trial participants were taken at day 0 and at day 28 after the second dose. This sample was taken from a study of T cell responses to AZD1222 COVID-19 vaccine (dated by TCRdb to the early 2020s). General notes on the study: AZD1222 recipients whose second dose came at about 4 weeks and those whose second dose came at about 12 weeks were combined into one group, since spike-specific TCR depth and breadth did not differ between the two schedules. A total of 233 trial participants underwent TCR sequencing, of whom 200 to 220 received two doses of AZD1222 and about 26 received two doses of the MenACWY control vaccine. Trial participants were enrolled by age into 18-55, 56-69 and 70-plus year subgroups, with approximately 160, 26 and 62 TCR-sequenced participants respectively.

Overall study results and their limits: No day 14 peak-response samples were available, so repertoires were characterized only after the peak T cell response. In the small 56-69-year group, the increase in depth fell short of significance, most likely because of low power. Conclusions about previously exposed vaccinees are limited, since just a handful of AZD1222 recipients were seropositive for SARS-CoV-2 at baseline. Nearly half of unique spike-specific TCRs reportedly recognized epitopes outside regions mutated in the B.1.351 and B.1.1.7 variants. The vaccine-associated CD4 TCRs covered the entire spike protein, and the dominant responses fell in regions 160-218 and 743-854. Most participants were white British and females outnumbered males, and the authors suggested that clonal diversity may have been underestimated. A significant rise in spike-specific TCR breadth and depth was observed after two AZD1222 doses relative to day 0 and relative to MenACWY recipients.

From its cysteine to its phenylalanine, the CDR3 spans 13 amino acids. The DNA shown is the 39-base CDR3, in frame from base 1. According to the germline V gene (reference sequence), CDR1 reads GTSNPN and CDR2 reads SVGIG. The CDR3 regions of human TCRbeta chains were subjected to immunosequencing. As for the authors' bioinformatics: TCRs in the repertoires were compared against a reference library of SARS-CoV-2-specific TCRs that had been generated with the MIRA antigen-specificity platform. Breadth was defined as the fraction of unique TCRs that were SARS-CoV-2-associated. Depth was defined as the fraction of total T cells that were SARS-CoV-2-associated. Each spike-specific TCR was assigned to its reactive spike region and to a CD4 or CD8 class using the MIRA data. Log10-transformed breadth and depth values were compared by one-way ANOVA with Sidak's multiple comparisons tests. In its TCRdb copy, this immuneACCESS table keeps in-frame sequences only and misses some clones. Where compared with another copy, unresolved V genes explain less than half of these, and the others have no known cause. For V, J and clone size, that table is used; D and trimming come from the DNA. Within this sample are 92,000 or so clones, with 85% to 90% of them counted one time only. Roughly 24% of the sample goes to the ten largest clones.

The V gene is TRBV30 and the J gene is TRBJ2-2; a weak D assignment points to TRBD2 (5 bases agree). The sequence came from an adult in good health. Sequenced material: peripheral blood, taken on day 0 of AZD1222 vaccination. The CDR3 protein is CATTTPNTGELFF. In nucleotides, the sequence is TGTGCAACGACTACACCCAACACCGGGGAGCTGTTTTTT.